This entry lists 21 T cell receptor beta chains sequenced from one sample in a study of spatial heterogeneity in lung cancer. Time point reported: sample taken at primary tumor resection. TCRdb analysed the 5' RACE reads with MiXCR anew, one entry per CDR3 protein. The sample has about 6,100 distinct CDR3 sequences, 12% seen once. This specimen was lung tissue, taken at surgery. Source of these receptors: a human donor with early-stage non-small cell lung cancer.

This clonotype is termed medium-sized. This beta chain was picked up by a library intended for alpha chains and is off target, so its count carries little meaning. The rearrangement uses TRBV5-6 and TRBJ2-2, with 11 bases that match TRBD2. CDR1 is SGHDT and CDR2 is YYEEEE in the germline V gene. The CDR3 runs to 15 residues. V gave up 0 bases and J gave up 5 bases; unmatched junction bases: 0. The CDR3 region is CASSLGLAGTGELFF. The CDR3 nucleotides are TGTGCCAGCAGCTTGGGACTAGCGGGAACCGGGGAGCTGTTTTTT.

By sample share, this clonotype is medium-sized (0.01 to 0.1%). The size of this beta chain means little, since it is a stray read in a library made for alpha chains. The chain employs TRBV12-3 or TRBV12-4 and TRBJ2-1; 11 positions agree with TRBD2. The CDR3 has 16 residues. V lost 10 bases, J lost 6 bases, and 14 bases stayed unmatched. The CDR3 bases are TGTGCCACCGACTCCCCTAGCGGGAGGAGTGGCAATGAGCAGTTCTTC. Its translation is CATDSPSGRSGNEQFF.

This clonotype ranks as medium-sized. With the library built for alpha chains, this beta chain is off target and its frequency is not meaningful. The genes are TRBV4-1 and TRBJ2-1; 10 bases are a match to TRBD1. V lost 0 bases to trimming and J lost 14 bases; unmatched junction nucleotides: 7. The V gene's germline CDR1 is MGHRA and CDR2 YSYEKL. CDR3 size: 14 residues. CDR3 nucleotides: TGCGCCAGCAGCCAAGAGTCCCGCGGGACAGGGGAGTTCTTC. As protein: CASSQESRGTGEFF.

This clonotype was picked up many times. This beta chain lies outside the target of a library built for alpha chains; its clone size means little. The gene calls are TRBV4-1 and TRBJ2-1, with 8 bases aligning to TRBD2. The CDR3 consists of 15 residues. The junction had 2 bases not matched to a gene; V was cut back by 4 bases and J by 0 bases. The germline V gene encodes CDR1 MGHRA and CDR2 YSYEKL. Written as DNA, the CDR3 is TGCGCCAGCAGCCTAGCGGGGAGCTCCTACAATGAGCAGTTCTTC. This encodes CASSLAGSSYNEQFF.

This clonotype was counted many times. This beta chain represents an off-target read in a library built for alpha chains; its size is of limited meaning. The genes are TRBV7-9 and TRBJ2-5, with 8 positions matching TRBD1. The germline V gene has CDR1 SEHNR and CDR2 FQNEAQ (reference sequence). The trim removed 5 bases at V and 4 bases at J, leaving 6 bases unmatched. This CDR3 has 14 residues. In nucleotides, the CDR3 is TGTGCCAGCAGCCTCGACAGGGGAGGAGAGACCCAGTACTTC. Its translation is CASSLDRGGETQYF.

This clonotype was seen at least ten times. Being off target in a library aimed at alpha chains, this beta chain has a size of little meaning. V gene TRBV20-1 combines with J gene TRBJ1-1; weak D call: TRBD1 (6 bases). Germline CDR1 DFQATT, CDR2 SNEGSKA (reference sequence). The CDR3 length is 12 residues. Trimming left V 6 bases short and J 8 bases short, with 16 bases between. The CDR3 region is CSATPGAREAFF. The CDR3 bases are TGCAGTGCCACTCCAGGGGCCCGAGAAGCTTTCTTT.

This clonotype is medium-sized within its sample. This beta chain came through as a stray read in a library set up for alpha chains, and its size says little. This sequence joins TRBV30 and TRBJ1-1; no firm D call. The CDR3 covers 13 residues. Looked up from germline, CDR1 is GTSNPN and CDR2 is SVGIG (reference sequence). V was shortened by 0 bases and J by 1 base, with 6 bases between the two germline ends. The CDR3 DNA reads as TGTGCCTGGAGTGTATGGGAGAACACTGAAGCTTTCTTT. Translating it yields CAWSVWENTEAFF.

This clonotype was seen ten or more times. The library was designed around alpha chains, so this beta chain is a stray read whose abundance carries little weight. The V gene is TRBV10-3, the J gene TRBJ2-5; D perhaps matches TRBD2 (6 bases). The CDR3 sequence is 15 residues long. Trimming stripped 8 bases from V and 4 bases from J, with 20 bases between. Germline CDR1 ENHRY, CDR2 SYGVKD. The DNA for the CDR3 is TGTGCCATCGGAGAGCTGGAGGGGTTGATAGAGACCCAGTACTTC. The encoded protein is CAIGELEGLIETQYF.

This clonotype is judged medium-sized. This beta chain lies outside the target of a library built for alpha chains; its clone size means little. The J gene is TRBJ1-2, the V gene TRBV20-1; TRBD1 aligns across 7 bases. Germline trimming cut 2 bases from V and 0 bases from J; bases unmatched to any gene: 6. The CDR3 loop spans 15 amino acids. Germline lookup yields CDR1 DFQATT and CDR2 SNEGSKA (reference sequence). CDR3 DNA: TGCAGTGCTAGACCCGGGACAGCCTCTAACTATGGCTACACCTTC. This codes for CSARPGTASNYGYTF.

This clonotype was picked up many times. Without the conserved terminal phenylalanine or tryptophan, this CDR3 likely stems from a read error. This beta chain came through as a stray read in a library set up for alpha chains, and its size says little. V usage is TRBV9 and J usage is TRBJ2-7; D is uncertain. Trimming took 0 bases from V and 1 from J, leaving 2 bases between them. The CDR3 runs to 12 residues. The germline CDR1 and CDR2 sequences are SGDLS and YYNGEE. DNA of the CDR3: TGTGCCAGCAGCGTAGGGTCCTACGAGCAGTACTCC. Protein sequence: CASSVGSYEQYS.

In the case of this clonotype: A library made for alpha chains picked up this beta chain off target, so its size means little. The rearrangement joins TRBV5-3 to TRBJ2-5; the D gene is possibly TRBD1 (5 bases). TRBV5-3 is given ORF status, its function remaining uncertain. V was trimmed by 3 bases and J by 3 bases, leaving 18 bases between them. The CDR3 is 16 residues long. The CDR3 DNA reads as TGTGCCAGAAGCTCGGCCAGGGCAGGGTCGGAAGAGACCCAGTACTTC. It encodes CARSSARAGSEETQYF.

This clonotype was detected ten times or more. Since it is a stray read in a library aimed at alpha chains, this beta chain has a size that is not meaningful. The chain uses TRBV6-5 and TRBJ2-5; 9 bases match TRBD2. CDR3 length equals 14 residues. V lost 6 bases and J lost 9; bases outside the gene matches: 11. Germline V gene data show CDR1 as MNHEY and CDR2 as SVGAGI. The CDR3 here is CASSRTLAGRAQYF. CDR3 sequence (DNA): TGTGCCAGCAGCCGGACCCTAGCGGGAAGGGCCCAGTACTTC.

This clonotype rates as medium-sized. Within a library made for alpha chains, this beta chain is off target, and its count is uninformative. The chain uses TRBV20-1 and TRBJ2-5; 7 bases line up with TRBD1. Germline CDR1 is DFQATT and CDR2 is SNEGSKA (reference sequence). This CDR3 spans 15 amino acids. V lost 6 bases, J lost 2 bases, and 12 bases stayed unmatched. This CDR3 reads CSARGLADGQETQYF. CDR3 DNA sequence: TGCAGTGCGAGGGGGCTAGCCGATGGGCAAGAGACCCAGTACTTC.

Judged by abundance, this clonotype is medium-sized. Found in a library prepared for alpha chains, this beta chain is an off-target read, and its abundance has little meaning. The chain uses TRBV27 and TRBJ1-1, with a weak D call TRBD1 (5 bases). Looked up from germline, CDR1 is MNHEY and CDR2 is SMNVEV (reference sequence). The CDR3 is 15 residues long. The ends were cut back, 2 bases at V and 1 base at J, with 11 bases in the middle. The CDR3 here is CASSLTWGGNTEAFF. CDR3 DNA: TGTGCCAGCAGTTTAACTTGGGGCGGGAACACTGAAGCTTTCTTT.

This clonotype was seen many times. Within a library made for alpha chains, this beta chain is off target, and its count is uninformative. The V and J genes are TRBV10-3 and TRBJ2-5; no clear D. The CDR3 has 15 amino acids. Trimming took 0 bases from V and 0 from J, leaving 8 bases between them. Germline CDR1 and CDR2: ENHRY and SYGVKD. The CDR3 is CAISESSGNQETQYF. DNA for the CDR3: TGTGCCATCAGTGAGTCGAGTGGAAACCAAGAGACCCAGTACTTC.

This clonotype is judged medium-sized (0.01 to 0.1%). This beta chain lies outside the target of a library built for alpha chains; its clone size means little. Here the CDR3 reads CASSSDVNQPQHF. The DNA for the CDR3 is TGCGCCAGCAGTTCGGACGTCAATCAGCCCCAGCATTTT. The chain combines TRBV5-1 with TRBJ1-5; no reliable D call. This CDR3 contains 13 residues. CDR1 is SGHRS, CDR2 YFSETQ, per germline. The V end was cut by 5 bases, the J end by 3 bases, with 9 bases between.

This clonotype is medium-sized by share. This beta chain is an off-target read within a library intended for alpha chains, so its frequency means little. The chain is built from TRBV7-9 and TRBJ2-7; possible D gene TRBD2, 5 bases. From germline, CDR1 is SEHNR and CDR2 FQNEAQ (reference sequence). V was pared by 9 bases and J by 3 bases, with 15 bases between. The length of the CDR3 is 13 residues. The CDR3 region is CASREGSSYEQYF. CDR3 sequence (DNA): TGTGCCAGTCGTGAAGGGAGTAGCTACGAGCAGTACTTC.

By sample fraction, this clonotype is medium-sized. This beta chain was picked up by a library intended for alpha chains and is off target, so its count carries little meaning. The rearrangement links TRBV20-1 to TRBJ2-7; D unresolved. The V gene's germline CDR1 is DFQATT and CDR2 SNEGSKA (reference sequence). V was clipped by 7 bases and J by 6 bases, with 25 bases between them. The CDR3 totals 15 residues. Written as DNA, the CDR3 is TGCAGTGGCACGGCAAGATTCTCTCCCTCCGGCGAGCAGTACTTC. It specifies CSGTARFSPSGEQYF.

Many counts were recorded for this clonotype. This beta chain is an off-target read within a library intended for alpha chains, so its frequency means little. This chain links TRBV29-1 with TRBJ2-7, with D perhaps assigned TRBD1 or TRBD2 (5 bases each). V lost 6 bases and J lost 2, with 14 bases in between. CDR3 length: 13 residues. CDR1 and CDR2 from the germline V gene are SQVTM and ANQGSEA. The CDR3 sequence: CSVRLGETYEQYF. As DNA, the CDR3 is TGCAGCGTGCGTTTGGGGGAGACCTACGAGCAGTACTTC.

This clonotype has a count of ten or more. Since the library was made to target alpha chains, this beta chain is a stray read and its abundance is not meaningful. This chain's CDR3 is CSAIGGSSGANVLTF. DNA for the CDR3: TGCAGTGCTATCGGGGGTAGCTCTGGGGCCAACGTCCTGACTTTC. The V gene is TRBV20-1, the J gene TRBJ2-6; D is possibly TRBD2 (6 bases). V dropped 4 bases and J dropped 0 bases, with 10 bases sitting between them. Germline V gene data show CDR1 as DFQATT and CDR2 as SNEGSKA (reference sequence). The CDR3 is made up of 15 amino acids.

This clonotype ranks as medium-sized (0.01 to 0.1%). A library prepared for alpha chains yielded this beta chain as an off-target read; its size is of little meaning. The V and J genes are TRBV20-1 and TRBJ1-1; D is unresolved. Germline V gene sequence: CDR1 DFQATT, CDR2 SNEGSKA (reference sequence). This CDR3 region has 14 residues. Trimming shortened V by 4 bases and J by 0 bases, and 12 bases separated the two germline ends. The CDR3 protein is CSAKPGRMNTEAFF. The CDR3, as DNA: TGCAGTGCTAAGCCCGGACGGATGAACACTGAAGCTTTCTTT.